This T cell receptor beta chain was obtained from a study of T-cell memory formation after mild COVID-19. In TCRdb, the 5' RACE reads were re-called with MiXCR into one record per CDR3 protein. The data show 250,000 or so distinct CDR3 sequences, with over 15% seen just once and about 23% held by the top ten. V was clipped by 6 bases and J by 2 bases; unmatched bases: 3. CDR3 length: 13 residues. CDR1 is MNHEY, CDR2 SVGEGT, per germline. The J gene is TRBJ2-5, the V gene TRBV6-2 or TRBV6-3, with 7 bases matching TRBD2. The clonotype originates from a man aged 18 to 29 who had mild COVID-19 (a few samples of this study predate the infection). Cell type and time point are not known. The sequencing input was PBMCs or a T cell subset sorted from them (not recorded which). The chain's CDR3 is CASSSGNQETQYF. The CDR3 nucleotides are TGTGCCAGCAGCAGCGGGAATCAAGAGACCCAGTACTTC.